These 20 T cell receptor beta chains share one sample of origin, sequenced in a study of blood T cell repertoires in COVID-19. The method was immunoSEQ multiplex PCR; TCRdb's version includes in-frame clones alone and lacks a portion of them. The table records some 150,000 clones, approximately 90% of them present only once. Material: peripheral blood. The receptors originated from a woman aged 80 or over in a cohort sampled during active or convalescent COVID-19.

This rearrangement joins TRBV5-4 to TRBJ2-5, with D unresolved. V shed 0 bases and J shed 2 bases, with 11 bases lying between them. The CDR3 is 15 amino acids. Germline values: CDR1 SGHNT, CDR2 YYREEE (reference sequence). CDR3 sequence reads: CASSLGADIQETQYF. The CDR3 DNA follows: TGTGCCAGCAGCTTGGGGGCTGATATTCAAGAGACCCAGTACTTC.

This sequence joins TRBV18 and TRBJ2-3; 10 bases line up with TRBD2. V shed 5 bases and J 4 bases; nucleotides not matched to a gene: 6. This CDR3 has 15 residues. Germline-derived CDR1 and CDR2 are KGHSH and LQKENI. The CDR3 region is CASSSSGGGADTQYF. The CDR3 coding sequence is TGTGCCAGCTCATCTAGCGGGGGAGGGGCAGATACGCAGTATTTT.

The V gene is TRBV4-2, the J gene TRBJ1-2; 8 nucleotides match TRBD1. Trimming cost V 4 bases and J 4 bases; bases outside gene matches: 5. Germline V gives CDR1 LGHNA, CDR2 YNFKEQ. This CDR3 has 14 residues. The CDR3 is CASSRPGGGYGYTF. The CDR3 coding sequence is TGTGCCAGCAGCCGACCAGGGGGCGGCTATGGCTACACCTTC.

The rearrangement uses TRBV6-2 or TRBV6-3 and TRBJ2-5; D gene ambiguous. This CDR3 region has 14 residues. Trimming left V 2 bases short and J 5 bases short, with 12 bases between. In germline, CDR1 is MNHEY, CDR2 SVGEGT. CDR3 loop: CASSYGVGPETQYF. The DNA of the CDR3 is TGTGCCAGCAGTTACGGTGTTGGGCCCGAGACCCAGTACTTC.

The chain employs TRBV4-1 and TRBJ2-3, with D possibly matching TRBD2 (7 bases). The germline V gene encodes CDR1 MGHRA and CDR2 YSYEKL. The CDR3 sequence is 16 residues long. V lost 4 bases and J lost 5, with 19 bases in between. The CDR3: CASSRWEGDPKDTQYF. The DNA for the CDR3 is TGCGCCAGCAGCCGCTGGGAGGGGGACCCCAAAGATACGCAGTATTTT.

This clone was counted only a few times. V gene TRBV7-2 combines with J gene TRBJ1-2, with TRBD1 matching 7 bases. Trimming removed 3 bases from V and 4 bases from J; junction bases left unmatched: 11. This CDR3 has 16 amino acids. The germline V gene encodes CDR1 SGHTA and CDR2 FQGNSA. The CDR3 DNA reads TGTGCCAGCAGCTTTACTACAGGGGCCCCAGTCTATGGCTACACCTTC. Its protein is CASSFTTGAPVYGYTF.

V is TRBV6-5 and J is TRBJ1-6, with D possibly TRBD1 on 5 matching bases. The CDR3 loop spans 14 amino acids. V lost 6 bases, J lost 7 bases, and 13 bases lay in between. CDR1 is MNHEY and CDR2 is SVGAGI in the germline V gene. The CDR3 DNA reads TGTGCCAGCAGGTTGGGGGGGTGGAATTCACCCCTCCACTTT. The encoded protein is CASRLGGWNSPLHF.

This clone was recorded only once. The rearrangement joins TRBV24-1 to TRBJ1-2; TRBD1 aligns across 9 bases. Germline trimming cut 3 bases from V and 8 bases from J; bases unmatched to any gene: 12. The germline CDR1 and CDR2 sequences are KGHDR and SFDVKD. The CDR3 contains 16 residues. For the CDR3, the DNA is TGTGCCACCAGTGATCCCCGGGACAGGGCTGCTTTCGGCTACACCTTC. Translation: CATSDPRDRAAFGYTF.

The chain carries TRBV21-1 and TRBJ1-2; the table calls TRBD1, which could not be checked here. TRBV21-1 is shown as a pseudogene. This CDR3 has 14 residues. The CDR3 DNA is TGTGCCAGCAGCAAAGATGGCAGGGTCGGTGGCTACACCTTC. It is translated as CASSKDGRVGGYTF.

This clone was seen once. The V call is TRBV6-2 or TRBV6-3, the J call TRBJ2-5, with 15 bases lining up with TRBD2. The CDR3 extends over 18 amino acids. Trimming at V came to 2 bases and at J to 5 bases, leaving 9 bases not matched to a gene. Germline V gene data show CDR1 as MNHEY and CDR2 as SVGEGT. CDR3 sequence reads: CASSYPRTSGGALETQYF. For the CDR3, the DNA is TGTGCCAGCAGTTACCCGCGGACTAGCGGGGGGGCCTTGGAGACCCAGTACTTC.

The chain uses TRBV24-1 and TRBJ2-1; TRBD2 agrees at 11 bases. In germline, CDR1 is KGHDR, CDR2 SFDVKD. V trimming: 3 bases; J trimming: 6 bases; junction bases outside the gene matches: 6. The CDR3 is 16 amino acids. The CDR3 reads CATSDPIAGGPNEQFF. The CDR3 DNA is TGTGCCACCAGTGATCCGATAGCGGGGGGGCCCAATGAGCAGTTCTTC.

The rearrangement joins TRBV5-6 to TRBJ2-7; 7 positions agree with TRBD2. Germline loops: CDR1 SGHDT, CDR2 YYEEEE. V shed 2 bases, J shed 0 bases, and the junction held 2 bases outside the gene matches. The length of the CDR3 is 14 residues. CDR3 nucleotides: TGTGCCAGCAGCTTAGGCGGGAGCTCCTACGAGCAGTACTTC. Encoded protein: CASSLGGSSYEQYF.

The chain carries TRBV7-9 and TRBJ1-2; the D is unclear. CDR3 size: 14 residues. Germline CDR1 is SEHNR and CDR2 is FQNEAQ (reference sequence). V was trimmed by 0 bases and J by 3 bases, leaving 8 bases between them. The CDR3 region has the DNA TGTGCCAGCAGCTTAGCGTCGAGAGACTATGGCTACACCTTC. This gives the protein CASSLASRDYGYTF. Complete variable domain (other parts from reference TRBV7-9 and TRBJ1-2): DTGVSQNPRHKITKRGQNVTFRCDPISEHNRLYWYRQTLGQGPEFLTYFQNEAQLEKSRLLSDRFSAERPKGSFSTLEIQRTEQGDSAMYLCASSLASRDYGYTFGSGTRLTVV.

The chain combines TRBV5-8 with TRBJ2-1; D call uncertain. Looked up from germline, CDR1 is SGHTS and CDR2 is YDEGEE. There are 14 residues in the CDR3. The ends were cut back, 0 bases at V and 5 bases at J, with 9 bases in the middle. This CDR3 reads CASSLGRTDNEQFF. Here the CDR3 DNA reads TGTGCCAGCAGCTTGGGTAGAACAGACAATGAGCAGTTCTTC.

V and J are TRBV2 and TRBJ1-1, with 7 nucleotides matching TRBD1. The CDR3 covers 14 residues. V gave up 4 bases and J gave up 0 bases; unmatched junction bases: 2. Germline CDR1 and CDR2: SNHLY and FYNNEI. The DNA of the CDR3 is TGTGCCAGCAGTGCAGGGGGAATGAACACTGAAGCTTTCTTT. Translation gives CASSAGGMNTEAFF.

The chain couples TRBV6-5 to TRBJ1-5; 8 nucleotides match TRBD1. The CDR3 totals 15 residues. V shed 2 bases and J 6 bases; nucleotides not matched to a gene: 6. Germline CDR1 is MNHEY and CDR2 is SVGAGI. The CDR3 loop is CASSYSGQGLQPQHF. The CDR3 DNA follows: TGTGCCAGCAGTTACAGCGGACAGGGACTTCAGCCCCAGCATTTT.

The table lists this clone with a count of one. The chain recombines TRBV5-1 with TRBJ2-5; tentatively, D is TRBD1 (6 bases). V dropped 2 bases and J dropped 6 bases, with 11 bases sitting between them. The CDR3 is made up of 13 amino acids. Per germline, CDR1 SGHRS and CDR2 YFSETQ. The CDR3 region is CASSFEGGKTQYF. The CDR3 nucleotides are TGCGCCAGCAGCTTTGAAGGGGGTAAGACCCAGTACTTC.

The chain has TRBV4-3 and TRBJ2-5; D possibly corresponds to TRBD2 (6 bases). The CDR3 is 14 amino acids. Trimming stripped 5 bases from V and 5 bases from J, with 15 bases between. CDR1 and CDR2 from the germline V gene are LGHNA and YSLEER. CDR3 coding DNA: TGCGCCAGCAGCAACTCGGCCCGGGGGGAGACCCAGTACTTC. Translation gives CASSNSARGETQYF.

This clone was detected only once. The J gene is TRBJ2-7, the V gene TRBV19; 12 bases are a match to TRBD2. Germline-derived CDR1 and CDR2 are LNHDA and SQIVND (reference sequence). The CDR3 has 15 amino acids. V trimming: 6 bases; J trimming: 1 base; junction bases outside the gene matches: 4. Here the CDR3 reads CASRDGLAGSYEQYF. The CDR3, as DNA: TGTGCCAGTAGGGATGGACTAGCGGGGTCCTACGAGCAGTACTTC.

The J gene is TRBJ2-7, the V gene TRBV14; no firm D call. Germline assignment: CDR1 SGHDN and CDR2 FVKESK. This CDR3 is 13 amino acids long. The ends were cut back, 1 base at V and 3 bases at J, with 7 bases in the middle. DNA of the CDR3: TGTGCCAGCAGCCAAGGCAACAGCTACGAGCAGTACTTC. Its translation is CASSQGNSYEQYF.